This T cell receptor beta chain was sequenced for a study of cytomegalovirus exposure and HLA in healthy donors. The primer mix had 60 Vbeta and 13 Jbeta primers. TCRdb keeps only in-frame clones here, not all; method: immunoSEQ multiplex PCR. The sample holds hundreds of thousands of clones; over 65% are singletons and the top ten take under 0.8%. This clone was found once. V shed 2 bases, J shed 5 bases, and the junction held 3 bases outside the gene matches. The CDR3 loop spans 15 amino acids. Germline V gene sequence: CDR1 SGHDT, CDR2 YYEEEE. Sequenced input: PBMCs. The rearrangement links TRBV5-6 to TRBJ2-1, with 11 positions matching TRBD2. This receptor was identified in a young man in good health and CMV-seronegative. CDR3 sequence: CASSLPGLADNEQFF. The CDR3 DNA sequence: TGTGCCAGCAGCTTACCGGGACTAGCGGACAATGAGCAGTTCTTC.